The source of this T cell receptor beta chain is a study of T cells in Graves' hyperthyroidism and ophthalmopathy. Study overall: Peripheral blood draws took place at initial diagnosis, ahead of any treatment.

CDR1 and CDR2 from the germline V gene are SGHDN and FVKESK. The CDR3 is made up of 16 amino acids. V gave up 2 bases and J gave up 3 bases; unmatched junction bases: 7. RNA transcripts yielded amplified TCR beta CDR3 regions. Primed by the HTBI set, a first-round RT-PCR was run on the TCR CDR3. MiXCR was run by TCRdb on the multiplex PCR reads, yielding one entry per CDR3 protein. The sample gives roughly 550,000 distinct CDR3 sequences, about 16% of which show up once; over 25% is in the top ten. Uncontrolled infection, other autoimmune disease, pregnancy or lactation led to exclusion. This clonotype showed up many times.

The rearrangement joins TRBV14 to TRBJ2-1, with 7 bases fitting TRBD1. Sequencing was done on a sample of blood. The sequence was obtained from a woman in her 30s with Graves' ophthalmopathy. The CDR3 loop reads CASSQLQGLGYNEQFF. The CDR3 DNA reads TGTGCCAGCAGCCAACTACAGGGGCTGGGCTACAATGAGCAGTTCTTC.